This T cell receptor beta chain was observed in a study of regulatory and conventional T cells in RAG deficiency. The sorted conventional CD4+ T cells were CD25-low and CD127-high, with genomic DNA sequenced. Clones were read by immunoSEQ multiplex PCR, and TCRdb kept only the in-frame ones, dropping some. The sample contains about 30,000 clones, approximately 96% of which appear only once. Trimming removed 5 bases from V and 5 bases from J; junction bases left unmatched: 6. This CDR3 has 14 amino acids. The germline V gene encodes CDR1 LNHDA and CDR2 SQIVND (reference sequence). This sample was also put to use in a study of regulatory T cells. That study adds: The primer mix had 52 TRBV and 13 TRBJ primers.

The sample taken for sequencing was CD25- CD4+ T cells sorted from blood. This receptor was identified in a human donor in good health. This sequence joins TRBV19 and TRBJ2-3; 8 bases map to TRBD1. For the CDR3, the DNA is TGTGCCAGTAGTGTATCAGGGGGCGTAGATACGCAGTATTTT. Amino acid sequence: CASSVSGGVDTQYF. Using reference TRBV19 and TRBJ2-3 for the parts outside the CDR3, the full variable domain is DGGITQSPKYLFRKEGQNVTLSCEQNLNHDAMYWYRQDPGQGLRLIYYSQIVNDFQKGDIAEGYSVSREKKESFPLTVTSAQKNPTAFYLCASSVSGGVDTQYFGPGTRLTVL.